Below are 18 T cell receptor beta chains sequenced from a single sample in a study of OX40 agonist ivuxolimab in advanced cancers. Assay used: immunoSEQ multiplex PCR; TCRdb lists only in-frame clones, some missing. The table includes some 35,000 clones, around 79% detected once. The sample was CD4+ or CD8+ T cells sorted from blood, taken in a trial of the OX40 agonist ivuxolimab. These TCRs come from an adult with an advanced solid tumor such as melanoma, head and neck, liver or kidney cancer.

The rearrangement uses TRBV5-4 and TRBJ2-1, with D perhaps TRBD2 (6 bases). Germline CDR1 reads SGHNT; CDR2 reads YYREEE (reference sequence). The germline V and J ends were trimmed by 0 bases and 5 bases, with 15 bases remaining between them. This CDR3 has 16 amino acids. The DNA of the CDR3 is TGTGCCAGCAGCTTGGCATCGGGGGATTGGGACAATGAGCAGTTCTTC. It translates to CASSLASGDWDNEQFF.

As DNA, the CDR3 is TGTGCCAGCAGAAAGACAGGGTTAACTAATGAAAAACTGTTTTTT. Its translation is CASRKTGLTNEKLFF. V usage is TRBV2 and J usage is TRBJ1-4; 7 bases map to TRBD1. Unmatched junction bases numbered 5, after V lost 6 bases and J lost 1 base. This CDR3 is 15 amino acids long. Germline V gene sequence: CDR1 SNHLY, CDR2 FYNNEI.

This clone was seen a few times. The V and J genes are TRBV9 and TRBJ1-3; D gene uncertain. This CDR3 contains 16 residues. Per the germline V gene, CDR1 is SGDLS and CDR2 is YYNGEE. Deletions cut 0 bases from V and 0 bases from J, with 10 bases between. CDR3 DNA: TGTGCCAGCAGCGTAGACACCTCCAACTCTGGAAACACCATATATTTT. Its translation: CASSVDTSNSGNTIYF.

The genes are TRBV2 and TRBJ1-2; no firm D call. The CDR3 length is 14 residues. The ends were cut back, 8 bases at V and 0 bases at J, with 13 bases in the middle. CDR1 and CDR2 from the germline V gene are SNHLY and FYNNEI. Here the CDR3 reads CASLATQANYGYTF. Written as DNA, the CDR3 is TGTGCCAGCCTCGCCACCCAAGCTAACTATGGCTACACCTTC.

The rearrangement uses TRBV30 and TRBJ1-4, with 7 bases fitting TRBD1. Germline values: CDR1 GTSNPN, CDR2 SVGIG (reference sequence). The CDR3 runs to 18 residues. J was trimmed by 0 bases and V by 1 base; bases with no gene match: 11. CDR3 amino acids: CAWSARQGGAATNEKLFF. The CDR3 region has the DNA TGTGCCTGGAGTGCCAGGCAGGGGGGTGCGGCAACTAATGAAAAACTGTTTTTT.

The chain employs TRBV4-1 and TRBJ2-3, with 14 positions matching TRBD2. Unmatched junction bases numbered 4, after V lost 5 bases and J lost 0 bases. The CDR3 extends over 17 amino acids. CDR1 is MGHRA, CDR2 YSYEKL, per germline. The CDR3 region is CASSSRLAGGSTDTQYF. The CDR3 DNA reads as TGCGCCAGCAGCTCTCGACTAGCGGGGGGGAGCACAGATACGCAGTATTTT.

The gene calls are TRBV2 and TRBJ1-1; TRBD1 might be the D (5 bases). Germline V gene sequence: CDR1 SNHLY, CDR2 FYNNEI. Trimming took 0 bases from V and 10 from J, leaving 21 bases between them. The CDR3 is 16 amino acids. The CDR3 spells CASSEATHPEGRVAFF. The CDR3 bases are TGTGCCAGCAGTGAAGCGACCCACCCAGAGGGGCGCGTAGCTTTCTTT. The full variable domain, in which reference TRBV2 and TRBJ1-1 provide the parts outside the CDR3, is EPEVTQTPSHQVTQMGQEVILRCVPISNHLYFYWYRQILGQKVEFLVSFYNNEISEKSEIFDDQFSVERPDGSNFTLKIRSTKLEDSAMYFCASSEATHPEGRVAFFGQGTRLTVV.

CDR3 bases: TGTGCCAGCAGTTTAACGAGGGTAGAGACCCAGTACTTC. This encodes CASSLTRVETQYF. The J gene is TRBJ2-5, the V gene TRBV27; tentative D call: TRBD2 (5 bases). Germline CDR1 is MNHEY and CDR2 is SMNVEV (reference sequence). This CDR3 comprises 13 residues. Trimming took off 2 bases at V and 4 bases at J, with 8 bases between the two ends.

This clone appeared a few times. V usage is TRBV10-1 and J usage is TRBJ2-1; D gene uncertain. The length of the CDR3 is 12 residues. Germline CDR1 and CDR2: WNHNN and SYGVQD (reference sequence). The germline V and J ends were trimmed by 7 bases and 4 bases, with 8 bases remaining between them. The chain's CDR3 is CASTDPYNEQFF. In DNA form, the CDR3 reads TGCGCCAGCACTGACCCTTACAATGAGCAGTTCTTC.

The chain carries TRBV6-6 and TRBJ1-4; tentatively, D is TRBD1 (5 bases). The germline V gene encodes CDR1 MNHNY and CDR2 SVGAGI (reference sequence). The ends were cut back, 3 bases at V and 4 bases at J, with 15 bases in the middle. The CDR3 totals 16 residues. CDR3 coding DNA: TGTGCCAGCAGTTATTCGGCAGGCGGGGGTAATGAAAAACTGTTTTTT. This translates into CASSYSAGGGNEKLFF.

DNA for the CDR3: TGCGCCAGCAGCTCAGACCGACAGAGTCATATTCGTGAGCAGTTCTTC. This encodes CASSSDRQSHIREQFF. This chain connects TRBV5-1 to TRBJ2-1; tentative D call: TRBD1 (5 bases). The CDR3 covers 16 residues. Between the trimmed V and J ends, which lost 3 bases and 9 bases, there was a span of 22 bases. Germline CDR1 is SGHRS and CDR2 is YFSETQ. Supplemented by reference TRBV5-1 and TRBJ2-1, the full variable domain reads KAGVTQTPRYLIKTRGQQVTLSCSPISGHRSVSWYQQTPGQGLQFLFEYFSETQRNKGNFPGRFSGRQFSNSRSEMNVSTLELGDSALYLCASSSDRQSHIREQFFGPGTRLTVL.

The CDR3: CASSPMGGTNEQYF. In DNA form, the CDR3 reads TGTGCCAGCAGCCCAATGGGGGGTACAAACGAGCAGTACTTC. The chain joins TRBV9 to TRBJ2-7; possible D gene TRBD2, 6 bases. Per germline, CDR1 SGDLS and CDR2 YYNGEE. Trimming took 4 bases from V and 5 from J, leaving 16 bases between them. CDR3 length: 14 residues.

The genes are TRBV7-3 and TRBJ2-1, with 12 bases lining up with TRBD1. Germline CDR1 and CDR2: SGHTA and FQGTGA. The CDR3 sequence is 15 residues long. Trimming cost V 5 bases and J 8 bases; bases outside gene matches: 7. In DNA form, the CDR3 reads TGTGCCAGCAGCCGAGGGGGACAGGGGGCAGATGAGCAGTTCTTC. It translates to CASSRGGQGADEQFF. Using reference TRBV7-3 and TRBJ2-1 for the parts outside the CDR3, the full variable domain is GAGVSQTPSNKVTEKGKYVELRCDPISGHTALYWYRQSLGQGPEFLIYFQGTGAADDSGLPNDRFFAVRPEGSVSTLKIQRTERGDSAVYLCASSRGGQGADEQFFGPGTRLTVL.

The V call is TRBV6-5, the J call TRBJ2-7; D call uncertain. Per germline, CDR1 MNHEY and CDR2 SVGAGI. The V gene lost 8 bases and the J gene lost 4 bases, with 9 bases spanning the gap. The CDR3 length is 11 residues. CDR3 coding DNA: TGTGCCAGCCGGTCACCATACGAGCAGTACTTC. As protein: CASRSPYEQYF.

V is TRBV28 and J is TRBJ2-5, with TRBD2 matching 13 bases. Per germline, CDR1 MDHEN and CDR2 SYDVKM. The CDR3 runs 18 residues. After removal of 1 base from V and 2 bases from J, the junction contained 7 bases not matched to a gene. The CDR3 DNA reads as TGTGCCAGCAGTTTATCAACTAGCGGGAGGGGGACTCAAGAGACCCAGTACTTC. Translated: CASSLSTSGRGTQETQYF.

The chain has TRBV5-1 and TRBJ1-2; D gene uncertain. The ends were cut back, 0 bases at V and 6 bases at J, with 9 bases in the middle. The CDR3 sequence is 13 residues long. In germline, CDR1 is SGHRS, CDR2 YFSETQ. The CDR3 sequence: CASSLEGLDGYTF. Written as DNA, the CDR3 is TGCGCCAGCAGCTTGGAAGGGTTGGATGGCTACACCTTC. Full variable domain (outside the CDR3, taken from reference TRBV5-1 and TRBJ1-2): KAGVTQTPRYLIKTRGQQVTLSCSPISGHRSVSWYQQTPGQGLQFLFEYFSETQRNKGNFPGRFSGRQFSNSRSEMNVSTLELGDSALYLCASSLEGLDGYTFGSGTRLTVV.

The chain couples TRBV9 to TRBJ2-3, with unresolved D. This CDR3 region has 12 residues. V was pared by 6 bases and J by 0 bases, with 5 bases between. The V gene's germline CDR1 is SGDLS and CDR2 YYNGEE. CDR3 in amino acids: CASTSSTDTQYF. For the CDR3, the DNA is TGTGCCAGCACTTCTAGCACAGATACGCAGTATTTT. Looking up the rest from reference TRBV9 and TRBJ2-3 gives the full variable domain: DSGVTQTPKHLITATGQRVTLRCSPRSGDLSVYWYQQSLDQGLQFLIQYYNGEERAKGNILERFSAQQFPDLHSELNLSSLELGDSALYFCASTSSTDTQYFGPGTRLTVL.

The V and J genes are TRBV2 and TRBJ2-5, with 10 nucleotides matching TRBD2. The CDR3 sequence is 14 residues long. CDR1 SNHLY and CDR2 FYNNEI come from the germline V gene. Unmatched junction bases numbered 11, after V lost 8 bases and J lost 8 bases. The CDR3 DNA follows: TGTGCCAGCCTGGAGCGGGGGGGATCCCCAACCCAGTACTTC. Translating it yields CASLERGGSPTQYF. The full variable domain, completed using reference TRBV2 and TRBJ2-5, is EPEVTQTPSHQVTQMGQEVILRCVPISNHLYFYWYRQILGQKVEFLVSFYNNEISEKSEIFDDQFSVERPDGSNFTLKIRSTKLEDSAMYFCASLERGGSPTQYFGPGTRLLVL.